This record looks at one TCR beta chain sequence and its context. Its target is not known. The post-treatment osteosarcoma tumors were primary, local recurrence or metastasis specimens from poor-prognosis patients. The CDR3 runs 14 residues. V lost 8 bases to trimming and J lost 4 bases, with 12 bases between them. Per germline, CDR1 SEHNR and CDR2 FQNEAQ (reference sequence). These data belong to a study of the immune and genomic landscape of osteosarcoma. Study background: Pediatric and adult high-grade osteosarcoma patients, median diagnosis age approximately 30. Points from the study as a whole: Clonality was benchmarked against external normal skin and healthy blood data. Productive clonality stayed low overall, though C3 exceeded C1. Five repertoires, each under 100 clonotypes, were dominated by one hyperexpanded clone.

Clones were sequenced by immunoSEQ multiplex PCR, and TCRdb holds only the in-frame ones, with some missing. The sample has some 4,600 clones; 71% are singletons. V and J are TRBV7-9 and TRBJ2-6; D is undetermined. The clonotype comes from a human donor with osteosarcoma. The specimen sequenced was osteosarcoma tumor tissue from the femur. CDR3: CASGRRDGANVLTF. In nucleotides, the CDR3 is TGTGCCAGCGGAAGACGCGACGGGGCCAACGTCCTGACTTTC.